This T cell receptor (beta chain) was sequenced during a study of blood T cell repertoires in COVID-19. Looking at the study overall: Nucleic acid was either cDNA or gDNA, and it came from T cells, B-cell-depleted T cells, or PBMCs.

Original methodology: For nucleated cells, counts were estimated from reference gene primer amplification. Assay used: immunoSEQ multiplex PCR; TCRdb lists only in-frame clones, some missing. That table supplies the V and J calls and clone size; D and trimming were determined from the DNA. Found here are around 100,000 clones, more than 90% of them singletons; the top ten hold more than 1.5%. The CDR3 loop spans 13 amino acids. Germline CDR1 is MDHEN and CDR2 is SYDVKM. V shed 2 bases and J shed 2 bases, with 6 bases lying between them. The clonotype was recovered from a woman in her forties or fifties with COVID-19, enrolled during active disease. The specimen was peripheral blood. The chain has TRBV28 and TRBJ1-1; D gene ambiguous. CDR3 nucleotide sequence: TGTGCCAGCAGTTTACCCAGTAACACTGAAGCTTTCTTT. This translates into CASSLPSNTEAFF.